Listed below are T cell receptor beta chains from one sample, sequenced in a study of blood T cell repertoires in COVID-19. Clones were sequenced by immunoSEQ multiplex PCR, and TCRdb holds only the in-frame ones, with some missing. This sample has around 250,000 clones, with around 85% found just once. The sample comprised PBMCs or T cells enriched from blood (not recorded which). The receptors were gathered from a woman between 50 and 59 years old who had recovered from COVID-19. The CDR3 runs from the conserved cysteine through the conserved F or W. A D gene is named only where the DNA matches it firmly. Clone size, where shown, is once, few, many, or a class for clones that have expanded.

- 17 - TRBJ1-1 TRBV5-6 TGTGCCAGCAGCTTGGGGCCAGGTGGGGACACGAACACTGAAGCTTTCTTT CASSLGPGGDTNTEAFF
- 19 TRBD2 TRBJ2-1 TRBV19 TGTGCCAGTAGTGTTACTAGCGGGAGAGATCCAGAGAGCAATAATGAGCAGTTCTTC CASSVTSGRDPESNNEQFF
- 14 TRBD2 TRBJ2-1 TRBV5-4 TGTGCCAGCAGCGAGACAGGCGGGAGGAATGAGCAGTTCTTC CASSETGGRNEQFF
- 13 - TRBJ2-3 TRBV9 TGTGCCAGCAGTCCTCTGAGCACAGATACGCAGTATTTT CASSPLSTDTQYF
- 15 TRBD2 TRBJ2-1 TRBV20-1 TGCAGTGCTAGTCGGGGACTAGCGGCCTACAATGAGCAGTTCTTC CSASRGLAAYNEQFF
- 13 - TRBJ1-2 TRBV28 TGTGCCAGCACCGTAACGGGTCCGGTGGGCTACACCTTC CASTVTGPVGYTF
- 16 - TRBJ1-6 TRBV5-5 TGTGCCAGCAGCTTCGGGGTTCCCTCAAATAATTCACCCCTCCACTTT CASSFGVPSNNSPLHF
- 16 - TRBJ2-1 TRBV11-3 TGTGCCAGCAGCTTAGGTGGCGGCCTCTCCTACAATGAGCAGTTCTTC CASSLGGGLSYNEQFF
- 14 - TRBJ1-1 TRBV7-2 TGTGCCAGCAGCTTAGCCCCTATGAACACTGAAGCTTTCTTT CASSLAPMNTEAFF
- 15 TRBD1 TRBJ2-5 TRBV27 TGTGCCAGCAGTTTATCACCGACAGGGGGAGAGACCCAGTACTTC CASSLSPTGGETQYF
- 17 TRBD2 TRBJ2-1 TRBV7-8 TGTGCCAGCAGCTTAAGGGGCTTAGCGGGAGGGCACAATGAGCAGTTCTTC CASSLRGLAGGHNEQFF
few 14 - TRBJ1-5 TRBV5-8 TGTGCCAGCAGCTTCGAGTGGGGGGGTCAGCCCCAGCATTTT CASSFEWGGQPQHF
- 13 TRBD2 TRBJ2-7 TRBV11-2 TGTGCCAGCAGCCTTGGACTAGCGGGAAGGCAGTACTTC CASSLGLAGRQYF
once 16 - TRBJ2-3 TRBV21-1 TGTGCCAGCAGCAAACGGGGACAGGGCCACACAGATACGCAGTATTTT CASSKRGQGHTDTQYF
- 14 - TRBJ1-5 TRBV2 TGTGCCAGCAGCGTAGAATCCGGCAATCAGCCCCAGCATTTT CASSVESGNQPQHF
- 17 TRBD2 TRBJ2-1 TRBV28 TGTGCCAGCAGTTCCGGGACTAGCGGGATCTCCTACAATGAGCAGTTCTTC CASSSGTSGISYNEQFF
once 17 TRBD1 TRBJ1-5 TRBV7-6 TGTGCCAGCAGCTTACGGACAGGGGGCCCGAGCAATCAGCCCCAGCATTTT CASSLRTGGPSNQPQHF
- 18 - TRBJ1-1 TRBV5-1 TGCGCCAGCAGCTTGGTATCCATCCTTTCCATGGGGGGGGCTGAAGCTTTCTTT CASSLVSILSMGGAEAFF
- 10 - TRBJ2-5 TRBV11-2 TGTGCCAGCAGCTCCGGGACCCAGTACTTC CASSSGTQYF
- 13 - TRBJ1-2 TRBV5-1 TGCGCCAGCAGCGCCGGACAGCCGTATGGCTACACCTTC CASSAGQPYGYTF
- 14 - TRBJ2-6 TRBV20-1 TGCAGTGCTAGTAGCATCTCTGGGGCCAACGTCCTGACTTTC CSASSISGANVLTF
- 13 - TRBJ1-1 TRBV6-5 TGTGCCAGCAGTTCCACGGGACAAGCTGAAGCTTTCTTT CASSSTGQAEAFF
once 12 - TRBJ2-4 TRBV28 TGTGCCAGCAAAACCGGAGAAAACATTCAGTACTTC CASKTGENIQYF
- 17 - TRBJ1-2 TRBV28 TGTGCCAGCAGTTCCCGGGGTGAGGCTGGGTTTCGGCGAGGCTACACCTTC CASSSRGEAGFRRGYTF
- 14 TRBD2 TRBJ2-1 TRBV14 TGTGCCAGCAGCCCGACTAGCGGGAGGCCTGAGCAGTTCTTC CASSPTSGRPEQFF
- 13 TRBD1 TRBJ2-7 TRBV28 TGTGCCACCCGCCGCGACAGGGTTTACGAGCAGTACTTC CATRRDRVYEQYF
once 12 - TRBJ2-2 TRBV12-3/TRBV12-4 TGTGCCAGCAGTCCCGTTTCCGGGGAGCTGTTTTTT CASSPVSGELFF
- 15 - TRBJ1-2 TRBV6-5 TGTGCCAGCAGTTACTCGGGGGGGCTGAACTATGGCTACACCTTC CASSYSGGLNYGYTF
- 14 TRBD1 TRBJ2-3 TRBV11-2 TGTGCCAGCAGCTCCCTGAGGGGGCCAGATACGCAGTATTTT CASSSLRGPDTQYF
- 15 TRBD1 TRBJ2-2 TRBV5-1 TGCGCCAGCAGCTCGATCCAAACAGGGGCCGGGGAGCTGTTTTTT CASSSIQTGAGELFF
- 14 - TRBJ2-5 TRBV27 TGTGCCAGCAGTTTACGACTAGATCAAGAGACCCAGTACTTC CASSLRLDQETQYF
- 14 TRBD1 TRBJ1-1 TRBV5-1 TGCGCCAGCAAGTTGGAGGGGGCGCCCACTGAAGCTTTCTTT CASKLEGAPTEAFF
- 15 TRBD1 TRBJ1-2 TRBV10-3 TGTGCCATCAGTGATACCGGGACAGGACCTTATGGCTACACCTTC CAISDTGTGPYGYTF
- 14 - TRBJ2-5 TRBV2 TGTGCCAGCAGTGAAGTGGACAGACAAGAGACCCAGTACTTC CASSEVDRQETQYF
once 12 - TRBJ2-1 TRBV5-4 TGTGCCAGCAGCTTGGTAGGGGGTGAGCAGTTCTTC CASSLVGGEQFF
- 14 TRBD1 TRBJ1-3 TRBV6-5 TGTGCCAGCACCGTTGACAGGGAGACGGACACCATATATTTT CASTVDRETDTIYF
- 15 TRBD1 TRBJ1-2 TRBV5-1 TGCGCCAGCAGCTTCGGACAGGGATCTAACTATGGCTACACCTTC CASSFGQGSNYGYTF
- 15 TRBD1 TRBJ2-7 TRBV30 TGTGCCTGGAGTCTCCCCCAGACAGGGTACTACGAGCAGTACTTC CAWSLPQTGYYEQYF
- 13 TRBD1 TRBJ2-7 TRBV19 TGTGCCAGTAAGGACAGGGATCGCCGCGAGCAGTACTTC CASKDRDRREQYF
- 15 TRBD1 TRBJ1-6 TRBV14 TGTGCCAGCAGCCAAGGCCAGGGGGCAATCTCACCCCTCCACTTT CASSQGQGAISPLHF
- 11 - TRBJ2-7 TRBV6-5 TGTGCCAGCAGGCGGAGGGACGAGCAGTACTTC CASRRRDEQYF
- 15 TRBD1 TRBJ2-2 TRBV5-1 TGCGCCAGCAGCTCAGGGGGTCTGAACACCGGGGAGCTGTTTTTT CASSSGGLNTGELFF
- 12 - TRBJ2-7 TRBV11-2 TGTGCCAGCAGCAAACAGGGCTACGAGCAGTACTTC CASSKQGYEQYF
- 14 TRBD1 TRBJ1-1 TRBV5-5 TGTGCCAGCAGCTTGACAGGGGGCTGGACTGAAGCTTTCTTT CASSLTGGWTEAFF
few 14 TRBD1 TRBJ1-4 TRBV7-8 TGTGCCAGCAATCATCAGGGGGCAGCTGAAAAACTGTTTTTT CASNHQGAAEKLFF
- 16 - TRBJ2-4 TRBV11-3 TGTGCCAGCAGCTTACCCTCGGGACAACCCAAAAACATTCAGTACTTC CASSLPSGQPKNIQYF
- 16 TRBD2 TRBJ2-1 TRBV5-3 TGTGCCACAATAGCGGGGGACCTCCACAACTACAATGAGCAGTTCTTC CATIAGDLHNYNEQFF
- 13 - TRBJ1-5 TRBV27 TGTGCCAGCAGTGCCGACAGGTTTCAGCCCCAGCATTTT CASSADRFQPQHF
- 14 - TRBJ1-2 TRBV24-1 TGTGCCACCAGTGATTCGGACAGAAACTATGGCTACACCTTC CATSDSDRNYGYTF
- 14 - TRBJ2-7 TRBV28 TGTGCCAGCAGTTTGCGGGGCATTATCTACGAGCAGTACTTC CASSLRGIIYEQYF
- 14 - TRBJ1-1 TRBV7-8 TGTGCCAGCAGTAATTGGGGCGCCTCCGATTCTGCTTTCTTT CASSNWGASDSAFF
- 15 - TRBJ2-7 TRBV19 TGTGCCAGTAGTTCTGGGCCAGGCGCAATTGGAGGGCAGTACTTC CASSSGPGAIGGQYF
- 15 TRBD2 TRBJ2-1 TRBV28 TGTGCCAGCAGCCAGACTAGCGGGAGGGTAAATGAGCAGTTCTTC CASSQTSGRVNEQFF
- 15 TRBD1 TRBJ1-2 TRBV4-1 TGCGCCAGCAGCCCCAGACAGGGAAGTAACTATGGCTACACCTTC CASSPRQGSNYGYTF